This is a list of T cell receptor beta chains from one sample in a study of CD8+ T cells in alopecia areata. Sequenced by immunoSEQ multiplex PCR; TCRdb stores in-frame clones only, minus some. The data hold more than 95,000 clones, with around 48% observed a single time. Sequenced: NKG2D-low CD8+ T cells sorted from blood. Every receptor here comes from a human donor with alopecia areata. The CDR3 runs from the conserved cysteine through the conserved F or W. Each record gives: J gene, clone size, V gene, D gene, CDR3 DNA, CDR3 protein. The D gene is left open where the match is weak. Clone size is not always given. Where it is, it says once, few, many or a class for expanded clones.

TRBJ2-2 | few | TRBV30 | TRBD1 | TGTGCCTCAGACCGGGACAGGGGTGTGCACGGGGAGCTGTTTTTT | CASDRDRGVHGELFF
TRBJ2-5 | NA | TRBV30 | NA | TGTGCCTGGAGTGTACTGAGATCTGGCCCAGAGACCCAGTACTTC | CAWSVLRSGPETQYF
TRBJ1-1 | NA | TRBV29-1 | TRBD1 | TGCAGCGTGCCGGGGGGACAGGGTGGTGAAGCTTTCTTT | CSVPGGQGGEAFF
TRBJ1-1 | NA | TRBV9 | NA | TGTGCCAGCAGCGTCAGGGGCGGCACTGAAGCTTTCTTT | CASSVRGGTEAFF
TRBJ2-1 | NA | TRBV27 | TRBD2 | TGTGCCAGCAGTCCCGGCGAGCGGGAGTTGAGAAATGAGCAGTTCTTC | CASSPGERELRNEQFF
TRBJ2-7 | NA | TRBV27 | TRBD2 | TGTGCCAGCAGCGGGGGGGGCGAGCAGTACTTC | CASSGGGEQYF
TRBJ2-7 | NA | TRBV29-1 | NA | TGCAGTGTTTCAACGGCCGGAGAGCAGTACTTC | CSVSTAGEQYF
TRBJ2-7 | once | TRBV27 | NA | TGTGCCAGCAGTTTATTTGGGGGCCGCGAGCAGTACTTC | CASSLFGGREQYF
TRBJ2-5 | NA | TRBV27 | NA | TGTGCCAGCAGTCCCTCGTGGCAAGAGACCCAGTACTTC | CASSPSWQETQYF
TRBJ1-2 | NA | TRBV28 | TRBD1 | TGTGCCAGCACCGAAGGGACAGGGGGCGGGTTCTATGGCTACACCTTC | CASTEGTGGGFYGYTF
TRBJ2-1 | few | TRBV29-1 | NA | TGCAGCGTTGAACGAGTAGGTGGGCCGAATGAGCAGTTCTTC | CSVERVGGPNEQFF
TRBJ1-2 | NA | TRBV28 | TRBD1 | TGTGCCAGCAGTTTACTAGGGGGCGACGGCTACACCTTC | CASSLLGGDGYTF
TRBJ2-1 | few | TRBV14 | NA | TGTGCCAGCAGCCAAGGACCCCTAATGGATGAGCAGTTCTTC | CASSQGPLMDEQFF
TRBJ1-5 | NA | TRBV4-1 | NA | TGCGCCAGCAGCCTCCGGGGAGGTGGCAATCAGCCCCAGCATTTT | CASSLRGGGNQPQHF
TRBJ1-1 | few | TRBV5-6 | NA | TGTGCCAGCAGCTTGGGGTACACTGAAGCTTTCTTT | CASSLGYTEAFF
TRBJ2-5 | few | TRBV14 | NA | TGTGCCAGCAGCCCGCCGGGGGAGACCCAGTACTTC | CASSPPGETQYF
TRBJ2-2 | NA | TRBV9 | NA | TGTGCCAGCAGCGTAGGAGACGTGAGTGCCGGGGAGCTGTTTTTT | CASSVGDVSAGELFF
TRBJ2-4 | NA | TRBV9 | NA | TGTGCCAGCAGCCCCGAAGTGGCCCAGGATCACATTCAGTACTTC | CASSPEVAQDHIQYF
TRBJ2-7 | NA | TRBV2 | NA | TGTGCCAGCTCCGAGGGCAGGGAAGGTTTGCAGTACTTC | CASSEGREGLQYF
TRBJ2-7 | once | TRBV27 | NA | TGTGCCAGCAGTTTTGGCGACGAGCAGTACTTC | CASSFGDEQYF
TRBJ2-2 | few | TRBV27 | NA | TGTGCCAGTTTTTTAGGTGGGGAGCTGTTTTTT | CASFLGGELFF
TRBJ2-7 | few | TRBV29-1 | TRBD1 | TGCAGCGCCTCAGGGGGTGAAACCTACGAGCAGTACTTC | CSASGGETYEQYF
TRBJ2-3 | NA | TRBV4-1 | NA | TGCGCCAGCAGCCAGCCCTCCGCAGATACGCAGTATTTT | CASSQPSADTQYF
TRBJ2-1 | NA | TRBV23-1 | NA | TGCGCCAGCGGCACTTACAATGAGCAGTTCTTC | CASGTYNEQFF
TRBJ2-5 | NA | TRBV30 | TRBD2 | TGTGCCTGGAGTGTACTAGCGGGAGGACAGGAGACCCAGTACTTC | CAWSVLAGGQETQYF
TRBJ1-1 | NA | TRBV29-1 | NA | TGCAGCGTTGAAACAGGGAACACTGAAGCTTTCTTT | CSVETGNTEAFF